These 31 T cell receptor beta chains were all obtained from the same sample, sequenced in a study of beta chain features in type 1 diabetes. Study-level findings and limits: Across all four CD4+ subsets, people with type 1 diabetes showed modestly shorter TCRB CDR3s.

Antigen specificity for these receptors is unknown. Reverse transcription of all isolated RNA meant that expressed TCRB transcripts were sequenced. Libraries were prepared by immunoSEQ multiplex PCR; TCRdb keeps only in-frame clonotypes and omits some of them. The table includes some 270,000 clones, approximately 10% detected once. Sequenced input: naive CD4+ T cells from blood. Every receptor here comes from a man younger than 45 with type 1 diabetes.

There are a few counts of this clone. CDR3 coding DNA: TGTGCCAGCCACCAACGCACTTCCTACGAGCAGTACTTC. Residues: CASHQRTSYEQYF. The gene calls are TRBV6-6 and TRBJ2-7, with no clear D. Deletions cut 8 bases from V and 1 base from J, with 12 bases between. The CDR3 spans 13 residues. Germline V gene lookup returns CDR1 MNHNY and CDR2 SVGAGI (reference sequence).

This clone occurred a few times. This specimen includes other DNA sequences encoding the same CDR3. The chain couples TRBV7-9 to TRBJ2-7; 8 bases are a match to TRBD1. Germline V lookup: CDR1 SEHNR, CDR2 FQNEAQ (reference sequence). The CDR3 extends over 14 amino acids. V shed 3 bases and J 2 bases; nucleotides not matched to a gene: 3. The CDR3, as DNA: TGTGCCAGCAGCTTCGGACAGGGACCCTACGAGCAGTACTTC. It specifies CASSFGQGPYEQYF.

This chain connects TRBV7-2 to TRBJ2-5; no clear D. The J call may be in error: the DNA end matches TRBJ2-7 better. Germline CDR1 and CDR2: SGHTA and FQGNSA. The CDR3 extends over 15 amino acids. The CDR3 protein is CASSPTAFALSEQYF. As DNA, the CDR3 is TGTGCCAGCAGCCCAACAGCCTTTGCCCTGTCCGAGCAGTACTTC.

This clone was counted between two and nine times. This chain uses TRBV10-3 with TRBJ1-5; unclear D gene. Germline-derived CDR1 and CDR2 are ENHRY and SYGVKD. The CDR3 extends over 13 amino acids. Between the trimmed V and J ends, which lost 6 bases and 8 bases, there was a span of 14 bases. Here the CDR3 reads CAISERREEPQHF. CDR3 nucleotides: TGTGCCATCAGCGAGAGGAGGGAAGAGCCCCAGCATTTT.

The gene calls are TRBV5-6 and TRBJ1-1; 7 bases agree with TRBD1. Germline V CDR1 and CDR2: SGHDT, YYEEEE. V shed 5 bases and J 5 bases; nucleotides not matched to a gene: 6. The CDR3 contains 13 residues. Here the CDR3 reads CASRRTGRTEAFF. CDR3 nucleotides: TGTGCCAGCAGACGGACAGGTCGAACTGAAGCTTTCTTT.

This clone showed up just a few times. This chain connects TRBV9 to TRBJ2-2; 9 bases agree with TRBD1. The CDR3 is 15 amino acids. After removal of 3 bases from V and 5 bases from J, the junction contained 5 bases not matched to a gene. CDR1 SGDLS and CDR2 YYNGEE come from the germline V gene. CDR3 sequence reads: CASSAGDRVTGELFF. Written as DNA, the CDR3 is TGTGCCAGCAGCGCGGGGGACAGGGTGACCGGGGAGCTGTTTTTT.

A few counts support this clone. The chain employs TRBV7-2 and TRBJ2-7; 8 bases line up with TRBD1. V dropped 5 bases and J dropped 0; count of bases not matched to a gene: 6. CDR1 and CDR2 from the germline V gene are SGHTA and FQGNSA. This CDR3 has 15 amino acids. The CDR3 DNA reads as TGTGCCAGCAGCCCGGACAGGGAGAGCTCCTACGAGCAGTACTTC. It is translated as CASSPDRESSYEQYF. The variable domain in full, completed from reference TRBV7-2 and TRBJ2-7, reads GAGVSQSPSNKVTEKGKDVELRCDPISGHTALYWYRQSLGQGLEFLIYFQGNSAPDKSGLPSDRFSAERTGGSVSTLTIQRTQQEDSAVYLCASSPDRESSYEQYFGPGTRLTVT.

This clone was observed a few times. The chain joins TRBV6-5 to TRBJ2-7, with D maybe TRBD1 (6 bases). The CDR3 totals 14 residues. Trimming cost V 5 bases and J 0 bases, with 11 bases left between them. Germline CDR1 reads MNHEY; CDR2 reads SVGAGI. For the CDR3, the DNA is TGTGCCAGCAGTCCACGGACAGCCTCCTACGAGCAGTACTTC. Amino acids: CASSPRTASYEQYF.

The rearrangement uses TRBV19 and TRBJ1-5, with 7 positions matching TRBD1. The CDR3 sequence is 14 residues long. Germline trimming cut 3 bases from V and 5 bases from J; bases unmatched to any gene: 4. Germline loops: CDR1 LNHDA, CDR2 SQIVND (reference sequence). CDR3 coding DNA: TGTGCCAGTAGTATGACAGGGTGGCATCAGCCCCAGCATTTT. Its translation is CASSMTGWHQPQHF. Full variable domain (remainder filled in from reference TRBV19 and TRBJ1-5): DGGITQSPKYLFRKEGQNVTLSCEQNLNHDAMYWYRQDPGQGLRLIYYSQIVNDFQKGDIAEGYSVSREKKESFPLTVTSAQKNPTAFYLCASSMTGWHQPQHFGDGTRLSIL.

This clone occurred a few times. The CDR3 protein is CASSQGQPGQGHLRTF. CDR3 sequence (DNA): TGTGCCAGCAGCCAAGGACAACCGGGACAGGGGCACCTACGCACCTTC. This chain connects TRBV4-2 to TRBJ1-2, with 10 bases aligning to TRBD1. V lost 1 base to trimming and J lost 13 bases; unmatched junction nucleotides: 15. Per the germline V gene, CDR1 is LGHNA and CDR2 is YNFKEQ. This CDR3 has 16 residues.

This clone was seen more than once but under ten times. This chain uses TRBV15 with TRBJ1-1, with TRBD1 matching over 7 bases. The CDR3 is 13 amino acids. The germline V gene encodes CDR1 LNHNV and CDR2 YYDKDF (reference sequence). J gave up 4 bases and V 2 bases, and 1 base lay outside the gene matches. CDR3 in DNA: TGTGCCACCAGCAGAAGGACAGGCACTGAAGCTTTCTTT. Its translation is CATSRRTGTEAFF.

Only a few counts were recorded for this clone. This rearrangement joins TRBV18 to TRBJ2-7; D is uncertain. The V and J ends lost 1 base and 2 bases respectively, with 9 bases between them. Germline V lookup: CDR1 KGHSH, CDR2 LQKENI. This CDR3 has 14 amino acids. The CDR3 bases are TGTGCCAGCTCACCACGTGGCAACGCCTACGAGCAGTACTTC. Its protein is CASSPRGNAYEQYF.

V gene TRBV5-1 combines with J gene TRBJ1-5, with D maybe TRBD1 (5 bases). The CDR3 contains 14 residues. V lost 4 bases and J lost 3, with 11 bases in between. The V gene's germline CDR1 is SGHRS and CDR2 YFSETQ. The CDR3 here is CASSLDRNNQPQHF. For the CDR3, the DNA is TGCGCCAGCAGCCTAGACAGAAACAATCAGCCCCAGCATTTT.

The V gene is TRBV5-1, the J gene TRBJ2-5; 8 bases match TRBD1. V was clipped by 2 bases and J by 3 bases; unmatched bases: 6. The CDR3 contains 15 residues. Germline V gene lookup returns CDR1 SGHRS and CDR2 YFSETQ. CDR3 in amino acids: CASSFSPGQEETQYF. CDR3 nucleotides: TGCGCCAGCAGCTTCTCCCCGGGACAGGAAGAGACCCAGTACTTC. The full variable domain, with the rest looked up from reference TRBV5-1 and TRBJ2-5, is KAGVTQTPRYLIKTRGQQVTLSCSPISGHRSVSWYQQTPGQGLQFLFEYFSETQRNKGNFPGRFSGRQFSNSRSEMNVSTLELGDSALYLCASSFSPGQEETQYFGPGTRLLVL.

V and J are TRBV7-9 and TRBJ2-5; maybe TRBD2 (5 bases). The germline V and J ends were trimmed by 2 bases and 5 bases, with 12 bases remaining between them. This CDR3 has 14 amino acids. CDR1 SEHNR and CDR2 FQNEAQ come from the germline V gene (reference sequence). The CDR3 spells CASSLNGQRETQYF. The CDR3 DNA is TGTGCCAGCAGCTTAAACGGGCAGCGGGAGACCCAGTACTTC.

CDR3 DNA sequence: TGTGCCAGCAGCCCAATAGCGGGAGCGTACAATGAGCAGTTCTTC. Its protein is CASSPIAGAYNEQFF. The chain employs TRBV11-2 and TRBJ2-1, with 9 positions matching TRBD2. The CDR3 consists of 15 residues. Germline CDR1 SGHAT, CDR2 FQNNGV. Trimming took 5 bases from V and 4 from J; bases not matched to a gene: 6.

V gene TRBV15 combines with J gene TRBJ2-2, with D tentatively TRBD1 (5 bases). With 2 bases removed from V and 2 bases from J, the gap between germline ends came to 12 bases. The CDR3 contains 16 residues. CDR1 and CDR2 (germline): LNHNV, YYDKDF (reference sequence). CDR3 sequence reads: CATSRLPTENTGELFF. The CDR3 DNA sequence: TGTGCCACCAGCAGACTCCCGACAGAAAACACCGGGGAGCTGTTTTTT.

This clone was picked up a small number of times. This chain uses TRBV19 with TRBJ2-7, with D possibly matching TRBD1 (7 bases). The CDR3 covers 15 residues. Germline CDR1 LNHDA, CDR2 SQIVND (reference sequence). The V gene lost 10 bases and the J gene lost 1 base, with 20 bases spanning the gap. The CDR3 nucleotides are TGTGCCACCAACGATCGGGCAGGGGGGTCCTACGAGCAGTACTTC. Amino acid sequence: CATNDRAGGSYEQYF.

A note on this clone: Other nucleotide sequences in the sample specify the same CDR3. The genes are TRBV4-2 and TRBJ2-7, with TRBD2 matching 12 bases. The CDR3 loop spans 15 amino acids. From germline, CDR1 is LGHNA and CDR2 YNFKEQ. With V trimmed by 1 base and J by 2 bases, 0 bases remained unmatched. CDR3 region: CASSQGLAGAYEQYF. The CDR3 DNA reads TGTGCCAGCAGCCAAGGACTAGCGGGGGCCTACGAGCAGTACTTC.

This clone was counted only a few times. The rearrangement uses TRBV9 and TRBJ2-3; the match to TRBD1 covers 9 bases. The CDR3 consists of 16 residues. Trimming took 0 bases from V and 6 from J; bases not matched to a gene: 8. The germline CDR1 and CDR2 sequences are SGDLS and YYNGEE. Written as DNA, the CDR3 is TGTGCCAGCAGCGTAGTTCAGGGACAGGGAACGGATACGCAGTATTTT. Residues: CASSVVQGQGTDTQYF.

J is TRBJ2-3 and V is TRBV6-6; D is unresolved. The CDR3 totals 11 residues. The germline V gene has CDR1 MNHNY and CDR2 SVGAGI (reference sequence). V was cut by 7 bases and J by 2 bases, with 4 bases left in between. CDR3 amino acids: CASTYTDTQYF. CDR3 bases: TGTGCCAGCACCTACACAGATACGCAGTATTTT.

This clone was observed a handful of times. V is TRBV5-1 and J is TRBJ2-3, with TRBD2 matching over 14 bases. The V segment lost 4 bases and the J segment 5 bases; nucleotides outside the gene matches: 6. This CDR3 comprises 16 residues. Germline V gives CDR1 SGHRS, CDR2 YFSETQ. The CDR3 protein is CASSQGLAGAGDTQYF. Written as DNA, the CDR3 is TGCGCCAGCAGCCAGGGACTAGCGGGGGCAGGAGATACGCAGTATTTT.

This clone was seen only a few times. This chain connects TRBV7-2 to TRBJ2-3; D ambiguous. V was trimmed by 5 bases and J by 1 base, leaving 13 bases between them. The CDR3 runs 15 residues. The V gene's germline CDR1 is SGHTA and CDR2 FQGNSA. The CDR3 nucleotides are TGTGCCAGCAGCGCCTATAACGAGGGCACAGATACGCAGTATTTT. It specifies CASSAYNEGTDTQYF.

The chain is built from TRBV5-1 and TRBJ2-2, with 8 bases matching TRBD2. CDR1 and CDR2 (germline): SGHRS, YFSETQ. V lost 0 bases to trimming and J lost 6 bases; unmatched junction nucleotides: 4. The CDR3 has 15 amino acids. DNA of the CDR3: TGCGCCAGCAGCTTGGCCGGGGGGGCCTCCGGGGAGCTGTTTTTT. It codes for CASSLAGGASGELFF. Variable domain in full (rest from reference TRBV5-1 and TRBJ2-2): KAGVTQTPRYLIKTRGQQVTLSCSPISGHRSVSWYQQTPGQGLQFLFEYFSETQRNKGNFPGRFSGRQFSNSRSEMNVSTLELGDSALYLCASSLAGGASGELFFGEGSRLTVL.

There are a few counts of this clone. V is TRBV7-9 and J is TRBJ1-4; D is undetermined. This CDR3 has 15 residues. The V and J ends lost 7 bases and 8 bases respectively, with 20 bases between them. The germline gives CDR1 SEHNR, CDR2 FQNEAQ (reference sequence). For the CDR3, the DNA is TGTGCCAGCAATCCCATCGGGCTCGGAGGAGAAAAACTGTTTTTT. Its translation is CASNPIGLGGEKLFF.

This clone has just a few counts. V is TRBV4-2 and J is TRBJ2-5; 7 bases line up with TRBD2. The CDR3 extends over 15 amino acids. Germline V gene data show CDR1 as LGHNA and CDR2 as YNFKEQ. The junction had 4 bases not matched to a gene; V was cut back by 0 bases and J by 3 bases. The CDR3 protein is CASSQDRGDEETQYF. The CDR3 region has the DNA TGTGCCAGCAGCCAAGACCGGGGGGATGAAGAGACCCAGTACTTC.

This clone was observed a few times. The chain employs TRBV9 and TRBJ1-5; D not certain. Per the germline V gene, CDR1 is SGDLS and CDR2 is YYNGEE. This CDR3 is built from 15 residues. V lost 4 bases and J 0 bases, leaving 11 bases between the germline ends. The chain's CDR3 is CASSPGSLSNQPQHF. The CDR3 coding sequence is TGTGCCAGCAGCCCGGGATCTCTTAGCAATCAGCCCCAGCATTTT.

The CDR3 DNA sequence: TGTGCCAGCAGCTTATCGGTAAGCGGGGGAGAGCAGTTCTTC. It specifies CASSLSVSGGEQFF. V gene TRBV7-2 combines with J gene TRBJ2-1, with 8 bases matching TRBD2. This CDR3 comprises 14 residues. With V trimmed by 2 bases and J by 10 bases, 7 bases remained unmatched. Germline-derived CDR1 and CDR2 are SGHTA and FQGNSA. Full variable domain (missing parts from reference TRBV7-2 and TRBJ2-1): GAGVSQSPSNKVTEKGKDVELRCDPISGHTALYWYRQSLGQGLEFLIYFQGNSAPDKSGLPSDRFSAERTGGSVSTLTIQRTQQEDSAVYLCASSLSVSGGEQFFGPGTRLTVL.

This clone was seen a few times. The chain employs TRBV30 and TRBJ2-1; maybe TRBD2 (6 bases). The germline V gene has CDR1 GTSNPN and CDR2 SVGIG (reference sequence). V lost 0 bases and J lost 4, with 13 bases in between. The CDR3 loop spans 15 amino acids. The CDR3 sequence: CAWSVRGLRYNEQFF. As DNA, the CDR3 is TGTGCCTGGAGTGTACGGGGGTTGAGGTACAATGAGCAGTTCTTC.

Points on this clone: The junction differs from germline at one of its ends, possibly a read error. This rearrangement joins TRBV9 to TRBJ1-3; D gene unclear. Per germline, CDR1 SGDLS and CDR2 YYNGEE. The CDR3 covers 11 residues. The CDR3 sequence is CASSDDIGQDF. The CDR3, as DNA: TGTGCCAGCAGCGATGACATCGGCCAGGATTTT.

This clone was seen only a few times. The genes are TRBV7-6 and TRBJ2-1, with D perhaps TRBD2 (7 bases). This CDR3 region has 12 residues. V was clipped by 1 base and J by 10 bases, with 8 bases between them. Germline CDR1 SGHVS, CDR2 FNYEAQ. CDR3 in DNA: TGTGCCAGCAGCTTAGGGGGGGGCGAGCAGTTCTTC. Translating it yields CASSLGGGEQFF. Looking up the rest from reference TRBV7-6 and TRBJ2-1 gives the full variable domain: GAGVSQSPRYKVTKRGQDVALRCDPISGHVSLYWYRQALGQGPEFLTYFNYEAQQDKSGLPNDRFSAERPEGSISTLTIQRTEQRDSAMYRCASSLGGGEQFFGPGTRLTVL.